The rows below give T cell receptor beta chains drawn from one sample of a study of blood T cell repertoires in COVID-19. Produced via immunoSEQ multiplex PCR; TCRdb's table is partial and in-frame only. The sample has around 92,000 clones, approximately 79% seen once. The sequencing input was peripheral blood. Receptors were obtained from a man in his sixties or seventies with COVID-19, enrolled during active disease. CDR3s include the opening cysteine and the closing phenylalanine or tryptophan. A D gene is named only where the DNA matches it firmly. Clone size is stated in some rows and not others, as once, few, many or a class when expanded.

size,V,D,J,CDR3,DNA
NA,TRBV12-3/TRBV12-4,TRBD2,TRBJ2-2,CAISREGLGELFF,TGTGCCATCTCGCGGGAGGGCCTCGGGGAGCTGTTTTTT
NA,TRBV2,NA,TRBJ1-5,CASSGGIISNQPQHF,TGTGCCAGCAGTGGCGGAATTATTAGCAATCAGCCCCAGCATTTT
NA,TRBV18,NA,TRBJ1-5,CASSPVEGNQPQHF,TGTGCCAGCTCACCGGTCGAGGGCAATCAGCCCCAGCATTTT
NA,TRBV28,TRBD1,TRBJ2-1,CASSSDRVDEQFF,TGTGCCAGCAGTTCGGACAGGGTGGATGAGCAGTTCTTC
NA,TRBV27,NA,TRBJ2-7,CASSLVEQYF,TGTGCCAGCAGTTTAGTAGAGCAGTACTTC
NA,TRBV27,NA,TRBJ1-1,CASSKGVVTEAFF,TGTGCCAGCAGTAAGGGAGTCGTCACTGAAGCTTTCTTT
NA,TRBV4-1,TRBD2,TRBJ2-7,CASSQDEREAAYEQYF,TGCGCCAGCAGCCAAGATGAGCGGGAGGCCGCCTACGAGCAGTACTTC
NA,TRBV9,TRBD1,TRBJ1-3,CASSVAGGISGNTIYF,TGTGCCAGCAGCGTAGCAGGGGGGATATCTGGAAACACCATATATTTT
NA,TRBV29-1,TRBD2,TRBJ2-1,CSAKGTSGSLEQFF,TGCAGCGCGAAAGGGACTAGCGGGAGTCTGGAGCAGTTCTTC
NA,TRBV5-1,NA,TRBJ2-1,CASSVGERHEQFF,TGCGCCAGCAGCGTTGGAGAGAGACATGAGCAGTTCTTC
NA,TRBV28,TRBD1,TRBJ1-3,CASSPNRGPTSRNTIYF,TGTGCCAGCAGCCCGAACAGGGGCCCAACATCGCGAAACACCATATATTTT
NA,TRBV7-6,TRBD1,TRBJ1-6,CATRTGLNSPLHF,TGTGCCACCAGGACAGGGTTAAATTCACCCCTCCACTTT
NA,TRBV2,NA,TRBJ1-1,CASNRQRNTEAFF,TGTGCCAGCAACCGACAGCGGAACACTGAAGCTTTCTTT
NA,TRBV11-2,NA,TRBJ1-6,CASSLLDNSPLHF,TGTGCCAGCAGCTTACTAGATAATTCACCCCTCCACTTT
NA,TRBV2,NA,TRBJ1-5,CASSGRVSSIGNQPQHF,TGTGCCAGCAGTGGACGGGTCTCGTCTATAGGCAATCAGCCCCAGCATTTT
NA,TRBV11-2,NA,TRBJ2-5,CASSPGVSETQYF,TGTGCCAGCAGCCCCGGGGTGTCAGAGACCCAGTACTTC
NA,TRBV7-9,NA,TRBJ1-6,CASSGTSSYNSPLHF,TGTGCCAGCAGCGGTACGAGCTCCTATAATTCACCCCTCCACTTT
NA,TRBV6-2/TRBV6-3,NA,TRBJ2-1,CASSYSNRFRDEQFF,TGTGCCAGCAGTTACTCAAACAGGTTTCGGGATGAGCAGTTCTTC
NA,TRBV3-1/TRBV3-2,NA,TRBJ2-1,CASTRNRARNEQFF,TGTGCCAGCACCCGTAACAGGGCTCGTAATGAGCAGTTCTTC
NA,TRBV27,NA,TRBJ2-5,CASSLTLAETQYF,TGTGCCAGCAGTTTAACGTTAGCAGAGACCCAGTACTTC
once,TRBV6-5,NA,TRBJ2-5,CVSGHIQETQYF,TGTGTCAGCGGACACATCCAAGAGACCCAGTACTTC
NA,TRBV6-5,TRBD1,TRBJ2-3,CASSHGTDSTDTQYF,TGTGCCAGCAGTCACGGGACAGATAGCACAGATACGCAGTATTTT